This T cell receptor (beta chain) originates from a study of regulatory T cells in long-lasting Graves disease. The length of the CDR3 is 15 residues. V lost 4 bases to trimming and J lost 5 bases, with 18 bases between them. Germline CDR1 SGDLS, CDR2 YYNGEE. Relying on iRepertoire HTBI primers and Arm-PCR of CDR3 regions, the team built TCR beta libraries. TCRdb processed the multiplex PCR reads anew with MiXCR; each CDR3 protein has one entry. The sample has fewer than 400,000 distinct CDR3 sequences, around a fifth seen once. The sample holds a few counts of this clonotype. Time point in this sample: persistent/refractory GD, antithyroid drugs over 5 years with positive TRAb. The TCR library was made from RNA extracted from PBMCs.

Sequencing was performed on peripheral blood mononuclear cells (PBMCs), taken when the disease was refractory, from a patient treated with antithyroid drugs. The sequence was collected from a female donor with Graves disease. The chain recombines TRBV9 with TRBJ1-1, with D possibly TRBD1 on 5 matching bases. The CDR3 DNA sequence: TGTGCCAGCAGCCCCCAATCCACAGGTGGAACTGAAGCTTTCTTT. Protein sequence: CASSPQSTGGTEAFF.